This T cell receptor beta chain originates from a study of T-cell reconstitution after alpha-beta-depleted transplantation in children. Findings and caveats of the study: When one year had passed after transplant, most T-cell counts and diversity came from newly produced T cells. Certain patients had high TCRbeta diversity at day 60, and it came from recipient T cells and thymic progenitors that survived. At around two months after transplant, the alpha-beta T cells were reportedly derived from several hundred expanded clones that came from non-depleted graft cells.

With 0 bases clipped from V and 3 bases from J, the junction kept 7 bases outside the gene matches. The CDR3 runs 16 residues. Germline V gene data show CDR1 as MGHRA and CDR2 as YSYEKL. To note about this clonotype: As yet, its antigen is unknown.

Unique molecular identifiers were incorporated into the prepared TCRbeta library. TCRdb passed the PCR reads through MiXCR, listing each CDR3 protein once. The sample holds 350,000 to 500,000 distinct CDR3 sequences, 43% seen once. V gene TRBV4-1 combines with J gene TRBJ2-7; 8 bases match TRBD1. The receptor's source is a girl aged 2 to 9 with aplastic anemia, due to receive a stem cell transplant. Sequenced here: PBMCs, sampled before TCRalphabeta/CD19-depleted stem cell transplant. This CDR3 reads CASSQEQGATFYEQYF. The CDR3 region has the DNA TGCGCCAGCAGCCAAGAGCAGGGGGCGACATTCTACGAGCAGTACTTC.